This TCR beta chain was captured in a study of blood T cells in healthy people across ages. This clonotype was seen only a few times. Combining a sample-barcoded 5' primer with a J-beta primer mix, a second PCR ran for roughly 6 to 12 cycles. TCRdb analysed the 5' RACE reads with MiXCR anew, one entry per CDR3 protein. The data contain hundreds of thousands of distinct CDR3 sequences, 45% to 60% of them singletons. The clonotype originates from an elderly woman in good health. Sequences were obtained from blood.

CDR3 amino acids: CASSSLGWKSDTEAFF. Written as DNA, the CDR3 is TGTGCCAGCAGTTCCCTCGGGTGGAAGTCGGACACTGAAGCTTTCTTT. The chain is built from TRBV28 and TRBJ1-1; D unresolved. Germline assignment: CDR1 MDHEN and CDR2 SYDVKM. V shed 4 bases and J shed 3 bases, with 18 bases lying between them. This CDR3 has 16 amino acids.